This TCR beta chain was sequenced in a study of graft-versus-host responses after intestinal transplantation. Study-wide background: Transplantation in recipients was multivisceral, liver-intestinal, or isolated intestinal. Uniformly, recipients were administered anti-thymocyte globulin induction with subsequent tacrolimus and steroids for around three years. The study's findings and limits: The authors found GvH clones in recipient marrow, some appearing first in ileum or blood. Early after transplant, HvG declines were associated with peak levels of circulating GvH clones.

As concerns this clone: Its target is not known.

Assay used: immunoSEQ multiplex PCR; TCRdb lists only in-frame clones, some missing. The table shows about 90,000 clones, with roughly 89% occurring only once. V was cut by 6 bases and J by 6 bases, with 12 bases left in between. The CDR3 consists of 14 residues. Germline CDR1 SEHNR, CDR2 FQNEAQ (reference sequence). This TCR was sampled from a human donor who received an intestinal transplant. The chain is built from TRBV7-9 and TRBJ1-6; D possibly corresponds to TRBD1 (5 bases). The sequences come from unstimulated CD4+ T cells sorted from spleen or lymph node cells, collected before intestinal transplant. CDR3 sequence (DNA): TGTGCCAGCAGTCGGGACCAACTTAATTCACCCCTCCACTTT. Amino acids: CASSRDQLNSPLHF. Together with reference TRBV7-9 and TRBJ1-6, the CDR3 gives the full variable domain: DTGVSQNPRHKITKRGQNVTFRCDPISEHNRLYWYRQTLGQGPEFLTYFQNEAQLEKSRLLSDRFSAERPKGSFSTLEIQRTEQGDSAMYLCASSRDQLNSPLHFGNGTRLTVT.